This TCR beta chain was observed in a study of OX40 agonist ivuxolimab in advanced cancers. Per the germline V gene, CDR1 is LNHDA and CDR2 is SQIVND (reference sequence). The CDR3 totals 15 residues. After removal of 4 bases from V and 6 bases from J, the junction contained 10 bases not matched to a gene. Produced via immunoSEQ multiplex PCR; TCRdb's table is partial and in-frame only. There are roughly 100,000 clones in the sample; approximately 90% occur only once, and 0.48% lies in the top ten. The sample holds one count of this clone. This specimen was CD4+ or CD8+ T cells sorted from blood, taken in a trial of the OX40 agonist ivuxolimab. This receptor was taken from an adult with an advanced solid tumor such as melanoma, head and neck, liver or kidney cancer. The chain is built from TRBV19 and TRBJ1-1; TRBD1 aligns across 8 bases. CDR3 coding DNA: TGTGCCAGTAGTACTTACAGGGGGGTGGCGTCTGAAGCTTTCTTT. Protein: CASSTYRGVASEAFF.